This TCR beta chain was recorded in a study of T cell repertoires in cytomegalovirus infection. Study-wide background: CMV infection together with matching HLA type was indicated by public TCR beta signatures. Findings of the study overall: Across the ex vivo response, the dominant clonotypes were HLA-C-restricted CMV-specific TCR beta clonotypes. Summed public TCR beta family frequency identified CMV carriers bearing the relevant HLA.

As to this clonotype: Its antigen is not identified.

TCRdb ran MiXCR on the reads and lists one entry per CDR3 protein. The sample carries a few hundred thousand distinct CDR3 sequences, 9.1% recorded once. The receptor was isolated from a human donor in good health (CMV status not recorded). Some clones in this sample may be carry-over from other donors' samples. The specimen sequenced was PBMCs.

The CDR3 loop reads CASSPFQGETQYF. CDR3 in DNA: TGTGCCAGCAGTCCTTTTCAAGGGGAGACCCAGTACTTC. This sequence joins TRBV12-3 or TRBV12-4 and TRBJ2-5; D uncertain. Trimming took off 5 bases at V and 5 bases at J, with 12 bases between the two ends. The CDR3 loop spans 13 amino acids.